The 21 T cell receptor beta chains listed next were all sequenced from one sample in a study of T cell changes during pregnancy in multiple sclerosis. The table came from immunoSEQ multiplex PCR; TCRdb's copy has only in-frame clones and leaves some out. The sample shows over 70,000 clones, approximately 94% of them seen only once. The starting material was peripheral blood, obtained in the third trimester of pregnancy. The receptors originated from a female donor with multiple sclerosis, enrolled in a pregnancy study.

V and J are TRBV18 and TRBJ2-1; 9 nucleotides match TRBD2. There are 15 residues in the CDR3. The V gene's germline CDR1 is KGHSH and CDR2 LQKENI. Losses at the gene ends were 2 bases for V and 8 bases for J; bases not matched to a gene: 7. DNA of the CDR3: TGTGCCAGCTCACCAGGGCGGGAGGGCATCGATGAGCAGTTCTTC. The encoded protein is CASSPGREGIDEQFF.

The rearrangement uses TRBV7-9 and TRBJ2-2, with 9 bases lining up with TRBD2. After removal of 5 bases from V and 2 bases from J, the junction contained 6 bases not matched to a gene. This CDR3 has 16 amino acids. The V gene's germline CDR1 is SEHNR and CDR2 FQNEAQ (reference sequence). This CDR3 reads CASSPPSGTNTGELFF. The CDR3 nucleotides read TGTGCCAGCAGCCCGCCTAGCGGGACCAACACCGGGGAGCTGTTTTTT.

V is TRBV19 and J is TRBJ2-7; 7 nucleotides match TRBD2. J was trimmed by 4 bases and V by 1 base; bases with no gene match: 7. The CDR3 is 15 amino acids. Germline assignment: CDR1 LNHDA and CDR2 SQIVND (reference sequence). The CDR3 region is CASSIAGGSRYEQYF. The CDR3 region has the DNA TGTGCCAGTAGTATAGCTGGCGGGAGTAGATACGAGCAGTACTTC.

The chain is built from TRBV11-2 and TRBJ1-1, with D maybe TRBD1 (6 bases). This CDR3 has 13 amino acids. Germline V gives CDR1 SGHAT, CDR2 FQNNGV. Trimming took 7 bases from V and 1 from J, leaving 10 bases between them. The CDR3 region is CASTAQGNTEAFF. In DNA, the CDR3 is TGTGCCAGCACCGCACAGGGGAACACTGAAGCTTTCTTT.

The chain recombines TRBV4-1 with TRBJ2-7; possibly TRBD1 for D (6 bases). Per germline, CDR1 MGHRA and CDR2 YSYEKL. The CDR3 has 15 amino acids. V gave up 1 base and J gave up 0 bases, with 10 bases separating them. CDR3 loop: CASSQVLGGSYEQYF. CDR3 bases: TGCGCCAGCAGCCAAGTTCTAGGGGGCTCCTACGAGCAGTACTTC.

This clone was detected many times. This chain connects TRBV14 to TRBJ2-2, with D possibly matching TRBD2 (5 bases). Trimming removed 4 bases from V and 5 bases from J, with 20 bases in between. Germline-derived CDR1 and CDR2 are SGHDN and FVKESK. There are 17 residues in the CDR3. The CDR3 reads CASSPGEGRLSTGELFF. CDR3 coding DNA: TGTGCCAGCAGCCCCGGAGAGGGAAGATTGAGTACCGGGGAGCTGTTTTTT.

This clone was picked up a small number of times. The V call is TRBV4-2, the J call TRBJ2-3; D is undetermined. The length of the CDR3 is 16 residues. V lost 0 bases and J 1 base, leaving 11 bases between the germline ends. The germline V gene encodes CDR1 LGHNA and CDR2 YNFKEQ. The CDR3 coding sequence is TGTGCCAGCAGCCAAGAAGGAGCGCCTCGCACAGATACGCAGTATTTT. Translation: CASSQEGAPRTDTQYF.

The V and J genes are TRBV2 and TRBJ2-1, with 16 bases that match TRBD2. CDR3 length equals 15 residues. After removal of 5 bases from V and 9 bases from J, the junction contained 4 bases not matched to a gene. In germline, CDR1 is SNHLY, CDR2 FYNNEI. CDR3 region: CASSTGTSGRGEQFF. CDR3 coding DNA: TGTGCCAGCAGTACCGGGACTAGCGGGAGGGGTGAGCAGTTCTTC.

J is TRBJ2-6 and V is TRBV7-2, with D possibly TRBD1 on 6 matching bases. This CDR3 is 14 amino acids long. CDR1 and CDR2 from the germline V gene are SGHTA and FQGNSA. Trimming pared 7 bases from V and 11 bases from J, leaving 18 bases between. The CDR3 nucleotides read TGTGCCAGCACCCGACGGACAGACAACGACGTCCTGACTTTC. Its translation: CASTRRTDNDVLTF.

The V and J genes are TRBV21-1 and TRBJ1-2. TRBV21-1 is marked as a pseudogene. The CDR3 runs to 14 residues. The CDR3, as DNA: TGTGCCAGCAGCAAAGGAGGTGGATATGATCGCTACACCTTC. This sequence encodes CASSKGGGYDRYTF.

The chain is built from TRBV5-1 and TRBJ2-1; 8 bases match TRBD2. This CDR3 is 14 amino acids long. Germline V gives CDR1 SGHRS, CDR2 YFSETQ. V was clipped by 6 bases and J by 6 bases; unmatched bases: 8. The CDR3 DNA sequence: TGCGCCAGCAATCTAGCGGGTCCCACCAATGAGCAGTTCTTC. Translation: CASNLAGPTNEQFF.

The CDR3, as DNA: TGTGCCAGCTCTTCCCGCGGGAACACTGAAGCTTTCTTT. Translated, it gives CASSSRGNTEAFF. The chain is built from TRBV7-2 and TRBJ1-1; D gene unclear. This CDR3 comprises 13 residues. Germline CDR1 is SGHTA and CDR2 is FQGNSA. V was pared by 8 bases and J by 1 base, with 11 bases between.

The rearrangement joins TRBV30 to TRBJ1-1, with TRBD1 matching over 10 bases. Trimming at V came to 7 bases and at J to 10 bases, leaving 9 bases not matched to a gene. The CDR3 covers 12 residues. Per the germline V gene, CDR1 is GTSNPN and CDR2 is SVGIG (reference sequence). The CDR3 loop is CASIRDRGGAFF. The CDR3 DNA reads TGTGCCTCCATCCGGGACAGGGGCGGAGCTTTCTTT.

The chain is built from TRBV11-2 and TRBJ2-5; D may be TRBD2 (5 bases). This CDR3 region has 13 residues. V was trimmed by 2 bases and J by 2 bases, leaving 6 bases between them. Germline V lookup: CDR1 SGHAT, CDR2 FQNNGV. The CDR3 loop reads CASSLRGQETQYF. The CDR3 DNA reads as TGTGCCAGCAGCTTACGGGGTCAAGAGACCCAGTACTTC.

CDR3 region: CASSQQNNQPQHF. The CDR3, as DNA: TGTGCCAGCAGCCAACAGAACAATCAGCCCCAGCATTTT. The chain joins TRBV7-9 to TRBJ1-5; no clear D gene. Germline CDR1 and CDR2: SEHNR and FQNEAQ (reference sequence). Trimming took 5 bases from V and 3 from J, leaving 8 bases between them. The CDR3 has 13 residues.

This sequence joins TRBV7-8 and TRBJ2-1, with 9 bases aligning to TRBD2. The germline V gene has CDR1 SGHVS and CDR2 FQNEAQ. The CDR3 runs 17 residues. With V trimmed by 5 bases and J by 9 bases, 17 bases remained unmatched. CDR3 DNA: TGTGCCAGCAGCACCTTACTTAGCGGGAGCGCTTCTGGTGAGCAGTTCTTC. This sequence encodes CASSTLLSGSASGEQFF.

The rearrangement links TRBV6-5 to TRBJ1-4; D is possibly TRBD1 (6 bases). Germline CDR1 is MNHEY and CDR2 is SVGAGI. Trimming stripped 4 bases from V and 4 bases from J, with 10 bases between. The CDR3 length is 14 residues. CDR3 DNA: TGTGCCAGCAGTTCTACAGGGATTAATGAAAAACTGTTTTTT. Residues: CASSSTGINEKLFF.

The rearrangement joins TRBV10-1 to TRBJ2-7; a weak D match, TRBD2 (5 bases). The CDR3 length is 13 residues. Germline V gene data show CDR1 as WNHNN and CDR2 as SYGVQD (reference sequence). Between the trimmed V and J ends, which lost 2 bases and 3 bases, there was a span of 8 bases. CDR3 protein: CASSETGGYEQYF. CDR3 nucleotides: TGCGCCAGCAGTGAGACCGGAGGCTACGAGCAGTACTTC.

This chain connects TRBV10-2 to TRBJ1-1; D is perhaps TRBD1 (5 bases). Germline V gene data show CDR1 as WSHSY and CDR2 as SAAADI. Between the trimmed V and J ends, which lost 2 bases and 0 bases, there was a span of 10 bases. This CDR3 contains 15 residues. The CDR3 loop reads CASSEGAPMNTEAFF. CDR3 bases: TGCGCCAGCAGTGAGGGGGCACCGATGAACACTGAAGCTTTCTTT.

The chain is built from TRBV6-1 and TRBJ2-7, with 9 nucleotides matching TRBD2. The CDR3 length is 14 residues. The germline gives CDR1 MNHNS, CDR2 SASEGT. Trimming removed 5 bases from V and 5 bases from J; junction bases left unmatched: 7. The CDR3 DNA reads as TGTGCCAGCAGTTTGCGGGAGGGCCTGGACGAGCAGTACTTC. Translating gives CASSLREGLDEQYF.

This clone was observed a handful of times. The rearrangement joins TRBV29-1 to TRBJ2-7; possibly TRBD1 for D (6 bases). Per germline, CDR1 SQVTM and CDR2 ANQGSEA. Trimming took 4 bases from V and 1 from J, leaving 14 bases between them. The length of the CDR3 is 14 residues. The CDR3 DNA reads TGCAGCGTTGGCCAGGGGATAAGGTCCTACGAGCAGTACTTC. Protein: CSVGQGIRSYEQYF.